The subject of this entry is one T cell receptor (beta chain). Its specificity is not known. A much larger clonotype is one base distant, so this may be a read error. Researchers prepared the TCRbeta library using unique molecular identifiers, the study reports. TCRdb reanalysed the PCR reads using MiXCR and keeps one entry per CDR3 protein. Of over 400,000 distinct CDR3 sequences listed, around 46% are singletons. This specimen belongs to a study of T-cell reconstitution after alpha-beta-depleted transplantation in children. General study results and limits: There were reportedly several hundred expanded graft clones from which alpha-beta T cells came about two months after transplant. Surviving recipient cells, namely T cells and thymic progenitors, were the source of high day-60 TCRbeta diversity in some patients. T-cell counts and diversity were attributed mostly to newly produced T cells one year after transplant.

The input for sequencing was PBMCs, taken before TCRalphabeta/CD19-depleted stem cell transplant. This receptor was identified in a girl aged 2 to 9 with aplastic anemia, due to receive a stem cell transplant.

The CDR3 here is CCAAAPGQYF. The CDR3 DNA reads as TGCTGTGCTGCCGCGCCGGGGCAGTATTTT. This chain connects TRBV20-1 to TRBJ2-3; D gene ambiguous. CDR1 and CDR2 (germline): DFQATT, SNEGSKA (reference sequence). The CDR3 is 10 amino acids.